This paragraph reports one T cell receptor beta chain. V lost 3 bases to trimming and J lost 0 bases; unmatched junction nucleotides: 2. CDR1 and CDR2 from the germline V gene are KGHSY and FQNENV. CDR3 length: 16 amino acids. The data originate from a study of blood T cell repertoires in COVID-19. The method was immunoSEQ multiplex PCR; TCRdb's version includes in-frame clones alone and lacks a portion of them. The table has 60,000 to 90,000 clones, approximately 86% seen once. The V call is TRBV16, the J call TRBJ2-6; 7 bases line up with TRBD2. This TCR was recovered from a human donor in a cohort sampled during active COVID-19. Sequenced sample: peripheral blood. The CDR3 bases are TGTGCCAGCAGCCATCCGGGGGGCTCTGGGGCCAACGTCCTGACTTTC. Amino acids: CASSHPGGSGANVLTF.